The T cell receptor beta chain under discussion was sequenced for a study of cytotoxic CD8 clonotypes in ibrutinib-treated CLL (dated by TCRdb to about 2021). Context from the whole study: The cohort included roughly 15 treatment-naive and eleven to twelve relapsed/refractory patients; roughly 17 were IGHV unmutated. Partial responses were observed in roughly 24 patients and complete responses in 2; after a median follow-up of around 68 months, remission was maintained in 14 patients and progression was observed in approximately 12. Response samples were taken after a median of 12 months on treatment, ranging from about 6 to 40 months. Samples averaged approximately 260,000 productive templates and 94,082 productive rearrangements. Of the 86 people in the trial, 26 had longitudinal samples available. Cryopreserved peripheral blood mononuclear cells were collected at three points: before therapy, at response, and at either sustained remission or disease progression. Beyond this particular receptor, the publication reports: Public clonotypes were rare and either contracted or stayed stable during treatment, and the rise in clonality at ibrutinib response reflected the expansion of private clonotypes. At baseline, clonality was higher than in age-matched healthy donors and showed a strong correlation with circulating CD8+ T-cell counts. Sampling times were not matched between patients in sustained remission and patients whose disease was progressing, and lymph node repertoires were not examined. An increase in clonality was observed at ibrutinib response, with clonality remaining stable during sustained remission and falling back toward baseline at progression.

The sample holds a few counts of this clone. Its antigen is unknown. Per-base quality was not reported, and no clone a single base away is much larger than it. The germline V gene gives CDR1 as SGHVS and CDR2 as FQNEAQ. The CDR3, from cysteine to phenylalanine, totals 14 residues. The retained sequence is limited to the CDR3, 42 bases, with the frame set at the first base. Ends trimmed: V by 1 base, J by 8 bases; bases unmatched to a gene: 5. For TCR beta library preparation, 1.5 to 2 micrograms of genomic DNA were extracted from the cryopreserved PBMCs. Longitudinal blood samples from CLL patients receiving ibrutinib monotherapy were subjected to high-throughput TCR beta sequencing. The patients took part in an open-label, single-center phase 2 trial of ibrutinib monotherapy. A MiSeq instrument was used for deep resolution sequencing, which targeted depths ranging from 1 in 1 million up to 1 in 200,000 T cells, with coverage averaging 10x for each clonotype. TCR beta libraries were generated with the immunoSEQ hsTCRB Kit. Under the source paper's analysis protocol: Data were analyzed with ImmunoSEQ Data Assistant and ImmunoSEQ Analyzer, with V, D and J genes assigned per IMGT definitions. Clonality was computed as one minus normalized Shannon entropy of productive rearrangement frequencies, ranging from 0 to 1. Public clonotype analysis was restricted to overrepresented clonotypes comprising at least 0.05% of each patient's repertoire. Thirteen repertoires from age-matched healthy donors, obtained from immuneACCESS, served as clonality controls. TCRdb took this table from immuneACCESS and kept in-frame rearrangements with V and J called. Such tables lack part of the clones; where checked against another copy, unresolved V genes explain under half of the gap, and the rest is unexplained. From that table come the V and J calls and clone size; the DNA was used to work out D and trimming. Counted in this sample were roughly 15,000 clones; 55% to 70% of them appeared once. Jointly, the top ten make up roughly 40% of the sample.

The sequence derives from a human donor with chronic lymphocytic leukemia. Recombination linked TRBV7-8 to TRBJ2-3; TRBD1 matches 8 bases in the middle. Here the sequenced sample was PBMCs, taken before ibrutinib treatment. CDR3 reads: CASSLVQGAGTQYF. The nucleotide sequence is TGTGCCAGCAGCTTAGTGCAGGGGGCCGGTACGCAGTATTTT.